This T cell receptor (beta chain) derives from a study of regulatory T cells in long-lasting Graves disease. Study findings and constraints: Possibly, accuracy suffered from the small sample size.

This sample's time point: newly diagnosed GD, antithyroid drugs for less than 3 months. PBMC RNA served as the TCR library source. For TCR beta, libraries came from iRepertoire HTBI primers and Arm-PCR of CDR3 regions. TCRdb processed the multiplex PCR reads anew with MiXCR; each CDR3 protein has one entry. The repertoire holds around 420,000 distinct CDR3 sequences, 15% seen once, with approximately 8% in the top ten. This clonotype was seen repeatedly, ten times or more. Its cognate antigen is unknown. With V trimmed by 6 bases and J by 3 bases, 18 bases remained unmatched. CDR3 length: 18 amino acids. Germline V gene data show CDR1 as LGHNT and CDR2 as FRNRAP. The same sample was also used in a study of T cells in Graves' hyperthyroidism and ophthalmopathy. From that second work: Using the HTBI primer set, a first-round RT-PCR was run on the TCR CDR3. Most expanded thyroid clonotypes above 0.001 recurred in blood.

The specimen comprised peripheral blood mononuclear cells (PBMCs), sampled at new diagnosis, from a patient treated with antithyroid drugs. The gene calls are TRBV12-5 and TRBJ1-1; TRBD1 agrees at 8 bases. The receptor was derived from a woman between 40 and 50 years old with Graves disease. CDR3 DNA: TGTGCTAGTGGCTCTGCCACTCGCCGGGACAGGAAAGACACTGAAGCTTTCTTT. Translated, it gives CASGSATRRDRKDTEAFF.